Shown below are 8 T cell receptor beta chains from a single sample sequenced in a study of blood T cell repertoires in COVID-19. Assay: immunoSEQ multiplex PCR; the TCRdb copy retains only in-frame clones and omits some. The sample yields around 50,000 clones, roughly four fifths seen once. The sample consisted of peripheral blood. The receptors here all came from a woman at least 80 years old with acute or convalescent COVID-19.

J is TRBJ2-7 and V is TRBV18, with 9 bases matching TRBD1. The CDR3 covers 14 residues. Looked up from germline, CDR1 is KGHSH and CDR2 is LQKENI. Trimming at V came to 3 bases and at J to 3 bases, leaving 3 bases not matched to a gene. The CDR3 nucleotides are TGTGCCAGCTCACCCGGGACAGGGCACTACGAGCAGTACTTC. It encodes CASSPGTGHYEQYF.

The rearrangement uses TRBV7-9 and TRBJ2-3, with 8 bases lining up with TRBD1. The length of the CDR3 is 12 residues. Germline V lookup: CDR1 SEHNR, CDR2 FQNEAQ (reference sequence). J lost 14 bases, V lost 6 bases, and 10 bases had no gene match. CDR3 nucleotides: TGTGCCAGCAGGCGACCGGGACAGGAGTTGTATTTT. Translating it yields CASRRPGQELYF.

The V gene is TRBV3-1 (or the pseudogene TRBV3-2), the J gene TRBJ2-5, with no clear D. Germline V lookup: CDR1 LGHDT, CDR2 YNNKEL (reference sequence). The length of the CDR3 is 17 residues. V lost 0 bases and J lost 4, with 18 bases in between. CDR3 sequence (DNA): TGTGCCAGCAGCCAAGAAGGTAGAAATTACCGGAGAGAGACCCAGTACTTC. It specifies CASSQEGRNYRRETQYF.

The chain is built from TRBV28 and TRBJ1-1, with 7 bases lining up with TRBD1. The length of the CDR3 is 15 residues. V dropped 7 bases and J dropped 1; count of bases not matched to a gene: 9. Per the germline V gene, CDR1 is MDHEN and CDR2 is SYDVKM. The CDR3 spells CASNTDRRGNTEAFF. CDR3 DNA: TGTGCCAGCAACACGGACAGGAGGGGGAACACTGAAGCTTTCTTT.

J is TRBJ2-5 and V is TRBV6-6; 7 nucleotides line up with TRBD2. Germline trimming cut 2 bases from V and 0 bases from J; bases unmatched to any gene: 6. The CDR3 sequence is 16 residues long. Per the germline V gene, CDR1 is MNHNY and CDR2 is SVGAGI (reference sequence). CDR3 residues: CASSYPSGLNQETQYF. The CDR3 nucleotides are TGTGCCAGCAGTTACCCCTCGGGACTAAACCAAGAGACCCAGTACTTC.

The V call is TRBV10-3, the J call TRBJ2-2; tentatively, D is TRBD2 (6 bases). The V end was cut by 6 bases, the J end by 1 base, with 12 bases between. This CDR3 is 15 amino acids long. Germline V lookup: CDR1 ENHRY, CDR2 SYGVKD. The CDR3 DNA reads TGTGCCATCAGAAGGGAGGCGGGGAACACCGGGGAGCTGTTTTTT. Translating gives CAIRREAGNTGELFF.

V and J are TRBV6-1 and TRBJ1-1, with 9 positions matching TRBD1. Germline V lookup: CDR1 MNHNS, CDR2 SASEGT. Trimming cost V 6 bases and J 5 bases; bases outside gene matches: 7. This CDR3 has 14 residues. CDR3 DNA sequence: TGTGCCAGCAGGTCGACAGGGGGAGGGACTGAAGCTTTCTTT. As protein: CASRSTGGGTEAFF.

This clone has just a few counts. The chain is built from TRBV12-3 or TRBV12-4 and TRBJ2-2; D is uncertain. The CDR3 extends over 13 amino acids. The V and J ends lost 6 bases and 6 bases respectively, with 11 bases between them. The CDR3 region is CASRFSAAGELFF. The CDR3 nucleotides are TGTGCCAGCAGGTTCTCCGCGGCCGGGGAGCTGTTTTTT.